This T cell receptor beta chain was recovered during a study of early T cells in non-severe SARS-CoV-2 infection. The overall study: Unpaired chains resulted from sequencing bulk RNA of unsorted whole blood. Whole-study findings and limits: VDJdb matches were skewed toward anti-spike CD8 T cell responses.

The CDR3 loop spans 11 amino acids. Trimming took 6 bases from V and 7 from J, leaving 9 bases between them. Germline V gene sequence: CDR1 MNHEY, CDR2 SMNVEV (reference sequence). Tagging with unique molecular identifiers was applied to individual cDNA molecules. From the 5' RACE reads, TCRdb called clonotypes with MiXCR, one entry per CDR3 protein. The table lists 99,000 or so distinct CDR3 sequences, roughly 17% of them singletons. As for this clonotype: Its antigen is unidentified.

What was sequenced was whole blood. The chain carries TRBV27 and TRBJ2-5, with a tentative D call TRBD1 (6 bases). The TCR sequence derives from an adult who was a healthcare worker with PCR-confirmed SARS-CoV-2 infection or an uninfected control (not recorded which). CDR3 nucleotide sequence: TGTGCCAGCAGCAGGGGAGTGACCCAGTACTTC. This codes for CASSRGVTQYF.